This TCR beta chain emerged from a study of low-dose radiotherapy and immunotherapy resistance in tumors. About the study: Alpha and beta chains were covered, as first-strand cDNA relied on TRAV- and TRBV-specific primers.

The authors ran 15 to 20 PCR cycles to amplify TCRs with a constant-region primer and V-primer adapter. mRNA isolates were amplified via in vitro transcription. Via MiXCR, TCRdb re-called the reads, giving one row per CDR3 protein. Here the sample spans around 57,000 distinct CDR3 sequences, approximately 33% being singletons. The table lists this clonotype with a few counts. Time point of the sample: after trial treatment. Treatment meaning: LDRT plus nivolumab, ipilimumab, low-dose cyclophosphamide and aspirin (RACIN trial). The CDR3 runs to 13 residues. In germline, CDR1 is LGHDT, CDR2 YNNKEL (reference sequence). V was trimmed by 5 bases and J by 7 bases, leaving 12 bases between them.

The sample consisted of PBMCs, taken after low-dose radiotherapy plus immunotherapy. The chain combines TRBV3-1 with TRBJ2-1; D possibly corresponds to TRBD2 (5 bases). The receptor was derived from a male donor with rectosigmoid adenocarcinoma. In DNA form, the CDR3 reads TGTGCCAGCAGCACCACTAGTAGGAATGAGCAGTTCTTC. Protein: CASSTTSRNEQFF.